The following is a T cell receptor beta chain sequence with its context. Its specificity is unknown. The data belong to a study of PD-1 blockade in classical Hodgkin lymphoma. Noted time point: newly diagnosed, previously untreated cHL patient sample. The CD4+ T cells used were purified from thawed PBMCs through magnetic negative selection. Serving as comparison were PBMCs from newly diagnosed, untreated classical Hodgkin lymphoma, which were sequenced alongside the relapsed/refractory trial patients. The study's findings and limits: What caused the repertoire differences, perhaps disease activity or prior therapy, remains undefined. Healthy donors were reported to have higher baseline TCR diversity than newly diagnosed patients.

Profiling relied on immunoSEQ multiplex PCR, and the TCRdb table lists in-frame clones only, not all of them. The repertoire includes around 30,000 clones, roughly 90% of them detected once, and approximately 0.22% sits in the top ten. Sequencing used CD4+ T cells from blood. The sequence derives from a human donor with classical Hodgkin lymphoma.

The CDR3 nucleotides read TGTGCCAGTAGTCCCCCCTCCGCCTACTCTGGGGCCAACGTCCTGACTTTC. This gives the protein CASSPPSAYSGANVLTF. The chain joins TRBV19 to TRBJ2-6; D is undetermined. There are 17 residues in the CDR3. Trimming removed 5 bases at V and 0 bases at J, with 14 bases between. Per germline, CDR1 LNHDA and CDR2 SQIVND (reference sequence). The full variable domain, its missing parts supplied by reference TRBV19 and TRBJ2-6, is DGGITQSPKYLFRKEGQNVTLSCEQNLNHDAMYWYRQDPGQGLRLIYYSQIVNDFQKGDIAEGYSVSREKKESFPLTVTSAQKNPTAFYLCASSPPSAYSGANVLTFGAGSRLTVL.